One sample yielded the 31 T cell receptor beta chains listed below, sequenced in a study of T cells in Graves' hyperthyroidism and ophthalmopathy. The source material, RNA transcripts, was used to amplify TCR beta CDR3 regions. First-round RT-PCR of the TCR CDR3 relied on the HTBI primer set. MiXCR, run by TCRdb on the multiplex PCR reads, gives a single entry per CDR3 protein. Found here are hundreds of thousands of distinct CDR3 sequences, 46% of them singletons; the top ten hold approximately 8.2%. The sequenced material came from peripheral blood or thyroid tissue (not recorded which). Receptors were obtained from a woman between 18 and 29 years old with Graves' hyperthyroidism.

The rearrangement links TRBV5-1 to TRBJ1-2; D perhaps matches TRBD1 (6 bases). Germline V gene lookup returns CDR1 SGHRS and CDR2 YFSETQ. V lost 1 base, J lost 7 bases, and 11 bases lay in between. The CDR3 covers 13 residues. The chain's CDR3 is CASSLQGSGGYTF. The CDR3 DNA follows: TGCGCCAGCAGCTTGCAGGGGAGCGGTGGCTACACCTTC.

V is TRBV14 and J is TRBJ1-2, with unresolved D. The CDR3 extends over 13 amino acids. The germline V gene has CDR1 SGHDN and CDR2 FVKESK. Trimming left V 1 base short and J 3 bases short, with 6 bases between. CDR3 region: CASSQGSHYGYTF. In DNA, the CDR3 is TGTGCCAGCAGCCAAGGGTCGCACTATGGCTACACCTTC. The variable domain in full, completed from reference TRBV14 and TRBJ1-2, reads EAGVTQFPSHSVIEKGQTVTLRCDPISGHDNLYWYRRVMGKEIKFLLHFVKESKQDESGMPNNRFLAERTGGTYSTLKVQPAELEDSGVYFCASSQGSHYGYTFGSGTRLTVV.

A word on this clonotype: A much larger clone sits a single nucleotide away, making a read error possible. The V gene is TRBV2, the J gene TRBJ1-5, with D possibly matching TRBD1 (6 bases). This CDR3 region has 14 residues. The germline V gene encodes CDR1 SNHLY and CDR2 FYNNEI. Trimming took off 8 bases at V and 7 bases at J, with 18 bases between the two ends. CDR3 coding DNA: TGTGCCAGCCGGGGCAGGGGAGAAGGACAGCCCCAGCATTTT. It encodes CASRGRGEGQPQHF.

This clonotype has a handful of counts. J is TRBJ1-6 and V is TRBV24-1, with 7 nucleotides matching TRBD1. Germline V gene data show CDR1 as KGHDR and CDR2 as SFDVKD. This CDR3 is 16 amino acids long. J gave up 7 bases and V 3 bases, and 8 bases lay outside the gene matches. The DNA of the CDR3 is TGTGCCACCAGTGATGGGAAGCAGGGGGAAAATTCACCCCTCCACTTT. It specifies CATSDGKQGENSPLHF.

This clonotype has a count of ten or more. The CDR3 nucleotides read TGTGCCATCAGTTCGACAGGACCGGGTTCACCCCTCCACTTT. Its protein product is CAISSTGPGSPLHF. This chain joins TRBV10-3 and TRBJ1-6; maybe TRBD1 (6 bases). V was shortened by 5 bases and J by 9 bases, with 14 bases between the two germline ends. CDR3 size: 14 residues. Per the germline V gene, CDR1 is ENHRY and CDR2 is SYGVKD.

This clonotype was recorded only once. Its ends do not fully match the called genes, so a read error is possible. The genes are TRBV25-1 and TRBJ2-7; the D gene is possibly TRBD2 (5 bases). The CDR3 has 14 residues. Germline V gene lookup returns CDR1 MGHDK and CDR2 SYGVNS. CDR3 residues: CASSTQAVIYGQYF. As DNA, the CDR3 is TGTGCCAGCAGCACTCAAGCGGTAATCTACGGGCAGTACTTC.

Many counts were recorded for this clonotype. In DNA form, the CDR3 reads TGTGCCACCAGAGGACAGGGGACCCGGGGTTCACCCCTCCACTTT. It translates to CATRGQGTRGSPLHF. The gene calls are TRBV15 and TRBJ1-6; 9 bases fit TRBD1. Germline V gives CDR1 LNHNV, CDR2 YYDKDF (reference sequence). The J segment lost 9 bases and the V segment lost 6 bases, leaving 9 bases of the junction unmatched. The CDR3 is 15 amino acids. Full variable domain (missing parts from reference TRBV15 and TRBJ1-6): DAMVIQNPRYQVTQFGKPVTLSCSQTLNHNVMYWYQQKSSQAPKLLFHYYDKDFNNEADTPDNFQSRRPNTSFCFLDIRSPGLGDTAMYLCATRGQGTRGSPLHFGNGTRLTVT.

The chain is built from TRBV29-1 and TRBJ1-1; the match to TRBD1 covers 7 bases. The CDR3 consists of 13 residues. V shed 8 bases and J 5 bases; nucleotides not matched to a gene: 11. Looked up from germline, CDR1 is SQVTM and CDR2 is ANQGSEA. For the CDR3, the DNA is TGCAGCTTAGCACAGGGGTATAGTACTGAAGCTTTCTTT. Protein: CSLAQGYSTEAFF.

V gene TRBV19 combines with J gene TRBJ1-1; D not certain. Germline V gene sequence: CDR1 LNHDA, CDR2 SQIVND (reference sequence). V was clipped by 4 bases and J by 2 bases, with 14 bases between them. The CDR3 contains 15 residues. For the CDR3, the DNA is TGTGCCAGTAGTACCCGGAGGACGGCTAACACTGAAGCTTTCTTT. Residues: CASSTRRTANTEAFF.

The chain couples TRBV20-1 to TRBJ2-7; 7 bases fit TRBD2. V lost 6 bases and J lost 2; bases outside the gene matches: 10. In germline, CDR1 is DFQATT, CDR2 SNEGSKA (reference sequence). The CDR3 has 14 amino acids. The chain's CDR3 is CSAFPSGQTYEQYF. CDR3 nucleotide sequence: TGCAGTGCGTTCCCTAGCGGCCAAACCTACGAGCAGTACTTC.

Regarding this clonotype: At one boundary the junction diverges from the germline segment, which might be a read error. This chain uses TRBV6-4 with TRBJ1-5; the D is unclear. Per the germline V gene, CDR1 is MRHNA and CDR2 is SNTAGT. The CDR3 sequence is 13 residues long. The CDR3 bases are TGTGCCAACAGTGAAGTGTTGCATCAGCCCCAGCATTTT. This translates into CANSEVLHQPQHF.

A few counts support this clonotype. The chain combines TRBV19 with TRBJ2-2; TRBD2 might be the D (6 bases). This CDR3 is built from 15 residues. Germline assignment: CDR1 LNHDA and CDR2 SQIVND (reference sequence). V lost 7 bases and J lost 4, with 16 bases in between. CDR3 bases: TGTGCCAGTACACGCGGGGACGGCGGCACCGGGGAGCTGTTTTTT. Translating it yields CASTRGDGGTGELFF.

This clonotype showed up just a few times. The conserved phenylalanine or tryptophan normally closing the CDR3 is absent here, so this likely arose from a read error. Because the CDR3's place on the DNA is in doubt, the DNA is left out and the CDR3 is given as listed by TCRdb. V gene TRBV7-9 combines with J gene TRBJ1-2. Counting both end residues, the CDR3 totals 12 amino acids. Germline-derived CDR1 and CDR2 are SEHNR and FQNEAQ (reference sequence). The CDR3 region is CASSLAGDFKAS.

As concerns this clonotype: This may arise from a read error, as a much more abundant clone is one base away. The chain has TRBV2 and TRBJ1-4; a possible D gene is TRBD1 (5 bases). The CDR3 totals 12 residues. The V end was cut by 6 bases, the J end by 7 bases, with 9 bases between. Per germline, CDR1 SNHLY and CDR2 FYNNEI. DNA for the CDR3: TGTGCCAGCAGATCCGGGGGTGAAAAACTGTTTTTT. Its protein is CASRSGGEKLFF.

This clonotype was detected only once. The J gene is TRBJ2-7, the V gene TRBV24-1, with D possibly being TRBD2 (5 bases). The V gene's germline CDR1 is KGHDR and CDR2 SFDVKD. The CDR3 is 14 residues long. The ends were cut back, 2 bases at V and 5 bases at J, with 12 bases in the middle. CDR3 in DNA: TGTGCCACCAGTGATTCGAGGGAAGGAGACGAGCAGTACTTC. Protein product: CATSDSREGDEQYF.

The V call is TRBV19, the J call TRBJ1-3, with 7 bases matching TRBD1. Germline loops: CDR1 LNHDA, CDR2 SQIVND (reference sequence). This CDR3 comprises 15 residues. With 5 bases clipped from V and 4 bases from J, the junction kept 8 bases outside the gene matches. CDR3 amino acids: CASSRQGFGGNTIYF. The CDR3 region has the DNA TGTGCCAGTAGTCGACAGGGTTTTGGAGGAAACACCATATATTTT.

This clonotype occurred many times. The V call is TRBV19, the J call TRBJ2-2; D remains ambiguous. Germline-derived CDR1 and CDR2 are LNHDA and SQIVND (reference sequence). With 6 bases removed from V and 4 bases from J, the gap between germline ends came to 9 bases. The CDR3 consists of 13 residues. In DNA, the CDR3 is TGTGCCAGTAGCCTAACGAGCACCGGGGAGCTGTTTTTT. This encodes CASSLTSTGELFF.

This clonotype was counted between two and nine times. The chain recombines TRBV7-9 with TRBJ2-7; D may be TRBD1 or TRBD2 (5 bases each). The ends were cut back, 5 bases at V and 3 bases at J, with 17 bases in the middle. There are 15 residues in the CDR3. The germline V gene encodes CDR1 SEHNR and CDR2 FQNEAQ (reference sequence). The CDR3 sequence is CASSQGAEGVYEQYF. In nucleotides, the CDR3 is TGTGCCAGCAGCCAAGGGGCTGAGGGCGTCTACGAGCAGTACTTC.

The V and J genes are TRBV11-3 and TRBJ1-1; 7 nucleotides line up with TRBD1. Trimming took 5 bases from V and 10 from J; bases not matched to a gene: 4. Germline CDR1 reads SGHNT; CDR2 reads YENEEA. The CDR3 length is 11 residues. CDR3 region: CASSTGAGAFF. CDR3 DNA: TGTGCCAGCAGCACAGGGGCGGGAGCTTTCTTT.

This rearrangement joins TRBV2 to TRBJ1-6; TRBD1 matches 8 bases. Germline V gene lookup returns CDR1 SNHLY and CDR2 FYNNEI. The V segment lost 2 bases and the J segment 11 bases; nucleotides outside the gene matches: 11. CDR3 length equals 16 residues. The CDR3 region is CASSESGQGRGTPLHF. In DNA form, the CDR3 reads TGTGCCAGCAGTGAAAGCGGACAGGGCAGGGGTACACCCCTCCACTTT.

The chain combines TRBV20-1 with TRBJ1-6; D ambiguous. The CDR3 is 16 residues long. Per the germline V gene, CDR1 is DFQATT and CDR2 is SNEGSKA (reference sequence). V was cut by 3 bases and J by 0 bases, with 12 bases left in between. The CDR3 loop is CSARALYGSYNSPLHF. CDR3 coding DNA: TGCAGTGCTAGGGCCCTGTATGGCTCCTATAATTCACCCCTCCACTTT.

With respect to this clonotype: This clone may be a read error of a much larger clone one base away. The J gene is TRBJ2-7, the V gene TRBV5-1, with D possibly TRBD2 on 6 matching bases. Trimming stripped 0 bases from V and 2 bases from J, with 12 bases between. The CDR3 extends over 15 amino acids. The V gene's germline CDR1 is SGHRS and CDR2 YFSETQ. CDR3 DNA: TGCGCCAGCAGCTTGGAAGGCGGGAACCCCTACGAGCAGTACTTC. It specifies CASSLEGGNPYEQYF.

The chain couples TRBV7-9 to TRBJ1-1; 7 bases line up with TRBD1. V shed 6 bases and J 7 bases; nucleotides not matched to a gene: 14. The germline CDR1 and CDR2 sequences are SEHNR and FQNEAQ (reference sequence). The CDR3 covers 15 residues. The CDR3 region is CASSYSPTGEHEAFF. As DNA, the CDR3 is TGTGCCAGCAGTTACTCGCCCACAGGGGAGCATGAAGCTTTCTTT.

This clonotype was seen only a few times. This rearrangement joins TRBV20-1 to TRBJ2-7; D unclear. V dropped 0 bases and J dropped 9 bases, with 15 bases sitting between them. The germline CDR1 and CDR2 sequences are DFQATT and SNEGSKA (reference sequence). CDR3 length equals 13 residues. CDR3 residues: CSAREEANRRQYF. The CDR3 region has the DNA TGCAGTGCTAGAGAAGAGGCCAACCGTCGGCAGTACTTC.

On this clonotype: A read error is possible here, since a much larger clone lies one base away. J is TRBJ1-2 and V is TRBV12-3 or TRBV12-4; TRBD1 is a possible D gene (5 bases). The CDR3 consists of 11 residues. CDR3: CASGLEGVDTF. CDR3 in DNA: TGTGCCAGCGGTTTAGAAGGGGTTGATACCTTC.

The chain employs TRBV15 and TRBJ1-5; 10 positions match TRBD1. CDR3 length: 13 residues. V was clipped by 3 bases and J by 14 bases; unmatched bases: 7. CDR1 and CDR2 from the germline V gene are LNHNV and YYDKDF (reference sequence). The CDR3 here is CATSRGTGAYEHF. The CDR3 nucleotides are TGTGCCACCAGCAGGGGGACAGGGGCATACGAGCATTTT.

This clonotype was observed many times. A junction boundary mismatches the germline segment, possibly from a read error. The chain combines TRBV5-1 with TRBJ2-7; TRBD1 agrees at 7 bases. The CDR3 contains 12 residues. Germline V gives CDR1 SGHRS, CDR2 YFSETQ. The CDR3 here is CASSPRGYEQYF. In DNA form, the CDR3 reads TGTGCCAGCAGCCCCAGGGGGTACGAGCAGTACTTC.

This clonotype was observed at least ten times. CDR3 residues: CASSLVFSEKLFF. CDR3 in DNA: TGTGCCAGCAGCTTGGTCTTCTCCGAAAAACTGTTTTTT. V usage is TRBV6-5 and J usage is TRBJ1-4; D is uncertain. V lost 6 bases, J lost 8 bases, and 13 bases lay in between. Looked up from germline, CDR1 is MNHEY and CDR2 is SVGAGI. The CDR3 is 13 residues long.

This chain links TRBV15 with TRBJ2-5; the match to TRBD1 covers 12 bases. This CDR3 has 15 residues. CDR1 and CDR2 from the germline V gene are LNHNV and YYDKDF (reference sequence). J gave up 4 bases and V 4 bases, and 4 bases lay outside the gene matches. The CDR3 loop is CATSTRDRGRETQYF. As DNA, the CDR3 is TGTGCCACCAGCACCCGGGACAGGGGGCGAGAGACCCAGTACTTC.

This rearrangement joins TRBV15 to TRBJ2-6, with D perhaps TRBD1 (5 bases). The CDR3 totals 17 residues. Trimming took off 3 bases at V and 0 bases at J, with 12 bases between the two ends. Germline V gene lookup returns CDR1 LNHNV and CDR2 YYDKDF (reference sequence). The CDR3 sequence is CATSRGPGRSGANVLTF. CDR3 DNA sequence: TGTGCCACCAGCAGGGGGCCCGGACGCTCTGGGGCCAACGTCCTGACTTTC.

About this clonotype: A far larger clone is only one base removed, so a read error is likely. The conserved phenylalanine or tryptophan normally closing the CDR3 is absent here, so this likely arose from a read error. The rearrangement links TRBV7-3 to TRBJ1-1; a possible D gene is TRBD1 (5 bases). CDR1 is SGHTA, CDR2 FQGTGA, per germline. There are 13 residues in the CDR3. Trimming pared 4 bases from V and 1 base from J, leaving 7 bases between. CDR3 DNA: TGTGCCAGCAGCTCTCAGGGGAACACTGAAGCTTTCTCT. Its protein product is CASSSQGNTEAFS.